The rows below give T cell receptor beta chains drawn from one sample of a study of T cells in Graves' hyperthyroidism and ophthalmopathy. Via MiXCR, TCRdb re-called the multiplex PCR reads, giving one row per CDR3 protein. The table has about 640,000 distinct CDR3 sequences, about 45% seen once. Sequencing used peripheral blood or thyroid tissue (not recorded which). The source is an adult man with Graves' disease, either hyperthyroidism or ophthalmopathy (not recorded which). Both conserved end residues are part of each CDR3.

j_call,v_call,cdr3_aa
TRBJ1-4,TRBV10-3,CATSDRVDEKLFF
TRBJ2-5,TRBV20-1,CSAHGGGETQYF
TRBJ1-2,TRBV20-1,CSARVSSGSGGYTF
TRBJ2-7,TRBV11-1,CASLDGGYEQYF
TRBJ1-2,TRBV5-1,CASSPRELANYGYTF
TRBJ1-6,TRBV7-9,CASSEVRDRGRKGISPLHF
TRBJ1-5,TRBV2,CASSDFGGNQPQHF
TRBJ2-7,TRBV20-1,CSARGIDYEQYF
TRBJ1-1,TRBV5-1,CASSLGRGADTEAFF
TRBJ2-3,TRBV7-9,CASSFGTGYTDTQYF
TRBJ2-6,TRBV19,CASSQVSNTGANVLTF
TRBJ2-2,TRBV7-9,CASSIPGQLNTGELFF
TRBJ1-5,TRBV6-1,CASSPFFGVNQPQHF
TRBJ2-7,TRBV20-1,CSARDHRHPSSGATYEQYF
TRBJ2-2,TRBV24-1,CATRDFYTGELFF
TRBJ1-1,TRBV5-1,CASSLKGPGLGTEAFF
TRBJ2-5,TRBV20-1,CSVRTPDGETQYF
TRBJ1-2,TRBV7-9,CASSVTGGSYTF
TRBJ1-6,TRBV12-3/TRBV12-4,CASSARPNSPLHF
TRBJ1-1,TRBV27,CASSLFGSPADEAFF
TRBJ1-1,TRBV7-9,CASSPVTGGGTEAFF
TRBJ1-4,TRBV2,CASSGGGQHEKLFF
TRBJ1-2,TRBV20-1,CSANLQGAGGYTF